This T cell receptor beta chain came from a study of tumor-infiltrating lymphocytes in primary liver carcinoma. Study as a whole: All lesions had stage T1-T3 N0M0 and about 4 to 10 cm widths. The yield of productive TCRbeta reads per sample was roughly 3.65 to 8 million and was similar across tissue types.

TCR beta cDNA was reverse-transcribed from 450 to 500 ng of total RNA. The reaction used a constant-region primer and ProtoScript II reverse transcriptase. Slightly modified ARM-PCR with three nested multiplex PCR rounds yielded TCR beta libraries. Two initial PCR rounds of around 10 cycles each paired TRBV1-TRBV30 forward primers with a C-beta reverse primer. TCRdb processed the multiplex PCR reads anew with MiXCR; each CDR3 protein has one entry. The sample holds fewer than 350,000 distinct CDR3 sequences; roughly 60% are singletons and the top ten take more than 8.5%. The CDR3 runs to 14 residues. The germline V gene encodes CDR1 MNHNY and CDR2 SVGAGI (reference sequence). The V and J ends lost 4 bases and 3 bases respectively, with 12 bases between them. To note about this clonotype: Possible read error: a much larger clone is one base away.

Blood RNA was derived from unsorted whole blood, and germline DNA was extracted too. Every patient had chronic HBV infection and was treatment-naive. The origin of this receptor is a man aged 35 to 55 with primary liver carcinoma and hepatitis B virus infection. Sequenced: peripheral blood. The V and J genes are TRBV6-6 and TRBJ1-2; D gene uncertain. The CDR3 protein is CASSCADGYYGYTF. CDR3 coding DNA: TGTGCCAGCAGTTGCGCTGACGGATACTATGGCTACACCTTC.